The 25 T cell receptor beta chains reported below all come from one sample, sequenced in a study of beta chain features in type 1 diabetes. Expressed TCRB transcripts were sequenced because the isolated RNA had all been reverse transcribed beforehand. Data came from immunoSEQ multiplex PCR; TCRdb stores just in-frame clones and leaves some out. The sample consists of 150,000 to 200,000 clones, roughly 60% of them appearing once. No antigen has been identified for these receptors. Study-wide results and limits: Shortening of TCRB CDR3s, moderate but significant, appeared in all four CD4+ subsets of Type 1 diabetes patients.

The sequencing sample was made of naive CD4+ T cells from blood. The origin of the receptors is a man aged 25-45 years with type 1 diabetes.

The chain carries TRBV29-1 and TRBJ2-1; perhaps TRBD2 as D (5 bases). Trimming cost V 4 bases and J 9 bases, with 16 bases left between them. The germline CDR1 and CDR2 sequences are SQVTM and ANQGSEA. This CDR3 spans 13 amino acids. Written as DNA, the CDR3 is TGCAGCGTTGGTCCCCCGGGGAGAGGTGAGCAGTTCTTC. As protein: CSVGPPGRGEQFF.

CDR3 region: CASSLVGTGTETQYF. In DNA, the CDR3 is TGTGCCAGCAGCTTGGTCGGAACAGGCACAGAGACCCAGTACTTC. This chain joins TRBV5-4 and TRBJ2-5, with D possibly matching TRBD1 (5 bases). Trimming pared 0 bases from V and 4 bases from J, leaving 13 bases between. CDR1 and CDR2 from the germline V gene are SGHNT and YYREEE (reference sequence). The CDR3 has 15 residues.

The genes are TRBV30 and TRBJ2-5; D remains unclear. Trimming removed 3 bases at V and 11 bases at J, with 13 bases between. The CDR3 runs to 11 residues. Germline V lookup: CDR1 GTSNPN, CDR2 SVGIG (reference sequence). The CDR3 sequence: CAWRTYSIQYF. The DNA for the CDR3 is TGTGCCTGGAGGACCTACAGTATACAGTACTTC.

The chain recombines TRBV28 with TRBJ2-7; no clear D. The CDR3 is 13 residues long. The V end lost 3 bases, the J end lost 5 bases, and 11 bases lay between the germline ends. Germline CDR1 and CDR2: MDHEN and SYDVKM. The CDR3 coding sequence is TGTGCCAGCAGTTTGCTCAGGAGCGACGAGCAGTACTTC. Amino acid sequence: CASSLLRSDEQYF. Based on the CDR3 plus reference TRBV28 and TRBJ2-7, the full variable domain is DVKVTQSSRYLVKRTGEKVFLECVQDMDHENMFWYRQDPGLGLRLIYFSYDVKMKEKGDIPEGYSVSREKKERFSLILESASTNQTSMYLCASSLLRSDEQYFGPGTRLTVT.

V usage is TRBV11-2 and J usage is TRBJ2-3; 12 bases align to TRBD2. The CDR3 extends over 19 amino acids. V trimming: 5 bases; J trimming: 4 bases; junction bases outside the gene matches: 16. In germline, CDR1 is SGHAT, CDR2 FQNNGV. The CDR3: CASSKTSGGQSPSADTQYF. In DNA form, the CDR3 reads TGTGCCAGCAGCAAGACTAGCGGGGGCCAATCCCCGTCGGCAGATACGCAGTATTTT.

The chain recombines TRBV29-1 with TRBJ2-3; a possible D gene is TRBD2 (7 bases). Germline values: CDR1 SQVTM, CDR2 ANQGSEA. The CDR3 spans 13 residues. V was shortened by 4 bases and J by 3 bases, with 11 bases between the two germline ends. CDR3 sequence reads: CSVGGGWTDTQYF. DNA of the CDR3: TGCAGCGTTGGCGGGGGCTGGACAGATACGCAGTATTTT.

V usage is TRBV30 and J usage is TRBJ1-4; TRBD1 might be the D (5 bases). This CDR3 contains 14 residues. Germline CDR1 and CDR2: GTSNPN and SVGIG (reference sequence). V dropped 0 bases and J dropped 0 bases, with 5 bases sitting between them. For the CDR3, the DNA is TGTGCCTGGAGTGTGACAGCAACTAATGAAAAACTGTTTTTT. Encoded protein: CAWSVTATNEKLFF.

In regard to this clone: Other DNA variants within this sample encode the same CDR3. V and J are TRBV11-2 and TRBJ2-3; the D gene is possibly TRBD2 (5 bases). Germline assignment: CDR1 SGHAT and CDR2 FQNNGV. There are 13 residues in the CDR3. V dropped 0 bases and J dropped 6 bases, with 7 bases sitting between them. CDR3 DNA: TGTGCCAGCAGCTTAGATAGGACTGATACGCAGTATTTT. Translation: CASSLDRTDTQYF.

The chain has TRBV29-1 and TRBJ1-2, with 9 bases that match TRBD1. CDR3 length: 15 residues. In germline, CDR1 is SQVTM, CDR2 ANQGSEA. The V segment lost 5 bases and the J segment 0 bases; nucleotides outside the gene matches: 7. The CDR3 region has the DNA TGCAGCGTTCGTACAGGGGGCGATACTAACTATGGCTACACCTTC. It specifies CSVRTGGDTNYGYTF.

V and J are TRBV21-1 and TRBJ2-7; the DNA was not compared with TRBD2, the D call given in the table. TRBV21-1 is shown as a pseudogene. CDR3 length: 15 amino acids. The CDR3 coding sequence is TGTGCCAGCAGTCCTAAGGAGGGTACCTCCTACGAGCAGTACTTC. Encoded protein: CASSPKEGTSYEQYF.

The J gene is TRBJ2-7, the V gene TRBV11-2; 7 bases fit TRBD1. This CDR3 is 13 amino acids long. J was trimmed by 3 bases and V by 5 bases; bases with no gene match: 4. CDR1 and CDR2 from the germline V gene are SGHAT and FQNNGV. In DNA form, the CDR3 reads TGTGCCAGCAGCGAAGCAGGGGGCTACGAGCAGTACTTC. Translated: CASSEAGGYEQYF.

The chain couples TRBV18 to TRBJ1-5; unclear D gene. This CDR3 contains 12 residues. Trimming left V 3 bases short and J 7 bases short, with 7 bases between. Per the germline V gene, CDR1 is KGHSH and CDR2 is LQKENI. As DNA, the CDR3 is TGTGCCAGCTCACCCTCTGGACAGCCCCAGCATTTT. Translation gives CASSPSGQPQHF.

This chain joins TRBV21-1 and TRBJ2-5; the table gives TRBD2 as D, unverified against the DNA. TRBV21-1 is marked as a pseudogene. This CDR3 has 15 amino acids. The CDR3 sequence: CASGVGRKYQETQYF. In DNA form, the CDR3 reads TGTGCCAGCGGTGTCGGGAGGAAGTACCAAGAGACCCAGTACTTC.

The CDR3 region is CASSQDRPGQGVSQYF. The CDR3 nucleotides read TGCGCCAGCAGCCAAGACCGCCCGGGACAGGGGGTGTCGCAGTATTTT. The J gene is TRBJ2-3, the V gene TRBV4-1; TRBD1 matches 11 bases. Germline V gene data show CDR1 as MGHRA and CDR2 as YSYEKL. V gave up 0 bases and J gave up 10 bases; unmatched junction bases: 9. The CDR3 extends over 16 amino acids.

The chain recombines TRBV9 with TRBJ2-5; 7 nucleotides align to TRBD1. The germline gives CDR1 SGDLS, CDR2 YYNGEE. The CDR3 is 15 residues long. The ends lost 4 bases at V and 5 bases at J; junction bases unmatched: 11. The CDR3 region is CASSSQTGTWETQYF. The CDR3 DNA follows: TGTGCCAGCAGCTCCCAGACAGGGACATGGGAGACCCAGTACTTC.

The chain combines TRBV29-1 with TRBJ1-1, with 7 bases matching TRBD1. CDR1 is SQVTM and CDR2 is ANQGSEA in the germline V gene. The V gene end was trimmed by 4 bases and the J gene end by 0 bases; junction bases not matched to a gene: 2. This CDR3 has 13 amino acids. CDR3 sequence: CSVAGTVNTEAFF. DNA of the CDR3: TGCAGCGTTGCCGGGACAGTGAACACTGAAGCTTTCTTT.

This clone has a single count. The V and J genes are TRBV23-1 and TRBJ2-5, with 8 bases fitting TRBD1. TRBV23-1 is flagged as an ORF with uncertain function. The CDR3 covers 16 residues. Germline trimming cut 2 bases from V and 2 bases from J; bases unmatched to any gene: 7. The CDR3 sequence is CASSQKGQDLQETQYF. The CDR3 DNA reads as TGCGCCAGCAGTCAAAAGGGACAGGACTTACAAGAGACCCAGTACTTC.

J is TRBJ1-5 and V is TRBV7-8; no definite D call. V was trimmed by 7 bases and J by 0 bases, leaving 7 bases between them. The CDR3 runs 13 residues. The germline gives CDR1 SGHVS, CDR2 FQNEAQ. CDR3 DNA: TGTGCCAGCACCGTCGGTAGCAATCAGCCCCAGCATTTT. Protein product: CASTVGSNQPQHF.

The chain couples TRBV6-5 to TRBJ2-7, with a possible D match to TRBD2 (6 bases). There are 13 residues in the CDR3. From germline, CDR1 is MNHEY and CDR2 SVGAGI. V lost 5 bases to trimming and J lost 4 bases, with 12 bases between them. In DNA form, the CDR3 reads TGTGCCAGCAGTCGGAGGGGAAATTACGAGCAGTACTTC. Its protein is CASSRRGNYEQYF.

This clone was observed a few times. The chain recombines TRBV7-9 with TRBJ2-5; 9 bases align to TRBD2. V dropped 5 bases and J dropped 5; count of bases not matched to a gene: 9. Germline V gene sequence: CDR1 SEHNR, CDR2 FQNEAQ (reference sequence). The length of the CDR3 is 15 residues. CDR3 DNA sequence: TGTGCCAGCAGCAAGGAGGGACTAGCTGGCGAGACCCAGTACTTC. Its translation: CASSKEGLAGETQYF. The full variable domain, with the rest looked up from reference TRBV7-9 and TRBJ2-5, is DTGVSQNPRHKITKRGQNVTFRCDPISEHNRLYWYRQTLGQGPEFLTYFQNEAQLEKSRLLSDRFSAERPKGSFSTLEIQRTEQGDSAMYLCASSKEGLAGETQYFGPGTRLLVL.

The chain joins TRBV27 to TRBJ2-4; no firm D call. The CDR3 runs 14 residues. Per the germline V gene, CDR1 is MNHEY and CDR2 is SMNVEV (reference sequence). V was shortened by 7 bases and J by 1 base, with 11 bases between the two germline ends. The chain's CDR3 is CASIPRVAKNIQYF. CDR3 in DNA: TGTGCCAGCATCCCCCGTGTGGCCAAAAACATTCAGTACTTC.

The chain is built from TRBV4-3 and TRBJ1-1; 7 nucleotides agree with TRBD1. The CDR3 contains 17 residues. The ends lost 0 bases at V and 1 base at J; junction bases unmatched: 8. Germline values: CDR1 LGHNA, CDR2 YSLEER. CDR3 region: CASSQEKGASTNTEAFF. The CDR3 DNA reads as TGCGCCAGCAGCCAAGAGAAGGGGGCGTCTACGAACACTGAAGCTTTCTTT.

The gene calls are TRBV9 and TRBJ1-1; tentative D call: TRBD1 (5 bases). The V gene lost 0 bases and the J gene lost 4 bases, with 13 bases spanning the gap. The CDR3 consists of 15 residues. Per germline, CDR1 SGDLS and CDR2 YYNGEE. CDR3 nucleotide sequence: TGTGCCAGCAGCGTAGTATCACGGGGGTTCACTGAAGCTTTCTTT. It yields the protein CASSVVSRGFTEAFF.

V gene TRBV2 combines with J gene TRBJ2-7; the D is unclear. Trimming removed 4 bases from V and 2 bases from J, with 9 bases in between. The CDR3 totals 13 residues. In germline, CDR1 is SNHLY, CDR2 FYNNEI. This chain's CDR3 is CASSVSVTYEQYF. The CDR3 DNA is TGTGCCAGCAGTGTCTCAGTCACCTACGAGCAGTACTTC.

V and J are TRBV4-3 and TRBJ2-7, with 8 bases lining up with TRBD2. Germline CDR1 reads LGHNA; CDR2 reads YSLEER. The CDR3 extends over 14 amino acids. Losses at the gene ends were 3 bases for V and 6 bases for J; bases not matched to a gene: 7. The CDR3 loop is CASSQGGLVGEQYF. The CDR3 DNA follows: TGCGCCAGCAGCCAGGGGGGACTAGTCGGCGAGCAGTACTTC.